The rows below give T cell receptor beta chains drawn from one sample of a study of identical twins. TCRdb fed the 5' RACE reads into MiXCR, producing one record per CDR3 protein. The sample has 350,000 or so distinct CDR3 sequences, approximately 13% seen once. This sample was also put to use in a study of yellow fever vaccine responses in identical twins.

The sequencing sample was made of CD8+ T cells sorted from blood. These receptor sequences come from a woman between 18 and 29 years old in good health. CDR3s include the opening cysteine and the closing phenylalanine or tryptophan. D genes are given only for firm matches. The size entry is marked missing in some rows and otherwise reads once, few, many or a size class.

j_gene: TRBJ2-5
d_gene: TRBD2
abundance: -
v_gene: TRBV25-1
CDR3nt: TGTGCCAGCCTCGGGGGGATGTACCAAGAGACCCAGTACTTC
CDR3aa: CASLGGMYQETQYF

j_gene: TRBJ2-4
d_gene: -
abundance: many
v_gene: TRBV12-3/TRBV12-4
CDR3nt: TGTGCCAGCAGGCTGGGGGGGGCGATAGGCATTCAGTACTTC
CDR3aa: CASRLGGAIGIQYF

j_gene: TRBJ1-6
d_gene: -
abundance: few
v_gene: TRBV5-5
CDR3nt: TGTGCCAGCAGCTTGAGCCTGGGACTGGTTAATTCACCCCTCCACTTT
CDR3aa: CASSLSLGLVNSPLHF

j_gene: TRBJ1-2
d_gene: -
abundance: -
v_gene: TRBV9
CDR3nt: TGTGCCAGCACAGATTCGGGGGTCTATGGCTACACCTTC
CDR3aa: CASTDSGVYGYTF

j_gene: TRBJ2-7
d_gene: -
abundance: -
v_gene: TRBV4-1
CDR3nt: TGCGCCAGCAGCCAAAAGCCAGCGGGGACAGTTTCGGGCGAGCAGTACTTC
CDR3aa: CASSQKPAGTVSGEQYF

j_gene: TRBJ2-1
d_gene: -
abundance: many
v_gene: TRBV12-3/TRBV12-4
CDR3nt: TGTGCCAGCAGTTTCAGGACATACAATGAGCAGTTCTTC
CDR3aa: CASSFRTYNEQFF

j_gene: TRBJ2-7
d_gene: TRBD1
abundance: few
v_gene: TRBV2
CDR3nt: TGTGCCAGCTACCCGGGACAGGGCTACGAGCAGTACTTC
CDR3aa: CASYPGQGYEQYF

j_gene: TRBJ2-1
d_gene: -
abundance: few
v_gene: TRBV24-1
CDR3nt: TGTGCCACCAGTGAAAGGGGACCCTTGGGGGATGAGCAGTTCTTC
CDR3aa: CATSERGPLGDEQFF

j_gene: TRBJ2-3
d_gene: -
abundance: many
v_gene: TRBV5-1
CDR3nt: TGCGCCAGCAGCTTGGAGGCAGCGGCCCGCACAGATACGCAGTATTTT
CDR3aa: CASSLEAAARTDTQYF

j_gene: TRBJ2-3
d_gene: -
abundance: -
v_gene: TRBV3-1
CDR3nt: TGTGCCAGCAGCCAAGATCTTAAGAAAACGAGGACAGATACGCAGTATTTT
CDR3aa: CASSQDLKKTRTDTQYF

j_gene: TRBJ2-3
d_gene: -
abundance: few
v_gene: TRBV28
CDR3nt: TGTGCCAGCAGTTTAGTGGCAGGGGCGGATACGCAGTATTTT
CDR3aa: CASSLVAGADTQYF

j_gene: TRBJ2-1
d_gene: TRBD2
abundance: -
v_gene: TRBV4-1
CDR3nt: TGCGCCAGCAGCCAAGAAGACCCCCTTCGCGGGAGCTACAATGAGCAGTTCTTC
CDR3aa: CASSQEDPLRGSYNEQFF

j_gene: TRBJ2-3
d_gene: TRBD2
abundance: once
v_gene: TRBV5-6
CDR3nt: TGTGCCAGCAGCTCACCCGATGGGGGGGAGATCGCAGATACGCAGTATTTT
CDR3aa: CASSSPDGGEIADTQYF

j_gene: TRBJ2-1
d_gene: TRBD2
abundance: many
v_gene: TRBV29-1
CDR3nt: TGCAGCGTTGTGGGCGGGGGAGTCAATGAGCAGTTCTTC
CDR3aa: CSVVGGGVNEQFF

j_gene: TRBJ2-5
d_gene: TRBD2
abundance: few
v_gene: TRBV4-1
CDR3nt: TGCGCCAGCAGCCAATCCTTGCGACTAGCGGCCCAAGAGACCCAGTACTTC
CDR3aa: CASSQSLRLAAQETQYF

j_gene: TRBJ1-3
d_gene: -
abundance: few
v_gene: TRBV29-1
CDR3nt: TGCAGCGGTCGGACGGACGGAAACACCATATATTTT
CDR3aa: CSGRTDGNTIYF

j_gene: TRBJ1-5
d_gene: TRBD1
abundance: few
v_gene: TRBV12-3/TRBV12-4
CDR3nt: TGTGCCAGCAGAGGCCGGGACAGGGTAGGCAGCAATCAGCCCCAGCATTTT
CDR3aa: CASRGRDRVGSNQPQHF

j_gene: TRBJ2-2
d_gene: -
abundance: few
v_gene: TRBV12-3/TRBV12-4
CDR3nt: TGTGCCAGCAGTTTACGTGGGGGCTACACCGGGGAGCTGTTTTTT
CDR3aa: CASSLRGGYTGELFF

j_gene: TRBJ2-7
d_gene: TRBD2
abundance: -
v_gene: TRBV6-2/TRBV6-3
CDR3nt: TGTGCCAGCAGTTACTCTGCGTGGAAGACCCCCGGGACTAGCGGGAGGAAGGACGAGCAGTACTTC
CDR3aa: CASSYSAWKTPGTSGRKDEQYF

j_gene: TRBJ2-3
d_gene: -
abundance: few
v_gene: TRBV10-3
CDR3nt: TGTGCCATCGGGACGGAACGAGGTACGCAGTATTTT
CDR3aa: CAIGTERGTQYF

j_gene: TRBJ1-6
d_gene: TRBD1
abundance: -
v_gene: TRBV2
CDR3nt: TGTGCCAGCAGACGGGACAGGGGAAAGGGTTCACCCCTCCACTTT
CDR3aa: CASRRDRGKGSPLHF

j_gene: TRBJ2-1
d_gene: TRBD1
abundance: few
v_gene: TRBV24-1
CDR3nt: TGTGCCACCAGCGGACAGGACATATCGAGCTCCTACAATGAGCAGTTCTTC
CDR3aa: CATSGQDISSSYNEQFF

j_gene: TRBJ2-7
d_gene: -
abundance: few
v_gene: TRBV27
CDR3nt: TGTGCCAGCAGTTTATCAGGGGGGAGAAGTTCTTCACCCTACGAGCAGTACTTC
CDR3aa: CASSLSGGRSSSPYEQYF

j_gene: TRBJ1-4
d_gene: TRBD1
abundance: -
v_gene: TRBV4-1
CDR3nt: TGCGCCAGCAGCGCCGGGACAGGGGAGGGCTTTTGGGAAAAACTGTTTTTT
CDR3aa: CASSAGTGEGFWEKLFF

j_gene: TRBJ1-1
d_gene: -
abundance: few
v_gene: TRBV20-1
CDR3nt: TGCAGTGCTAGAGGAGGAGATTTGTTGACTGAAGCTTTCTTT
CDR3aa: CSARGGDLLTEAFF

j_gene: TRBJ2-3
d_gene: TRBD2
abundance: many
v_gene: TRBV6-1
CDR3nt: TGTGCCAGTAGACTAGCGGGAGAGGTTACAGATACGCAGTATTTT
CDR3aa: CASRLAGEVTDTQYF

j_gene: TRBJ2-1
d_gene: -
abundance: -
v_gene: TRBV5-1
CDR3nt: TGCGCCAGCAGCTTGGAGTCTACCCATGAGCAGTTCTTC
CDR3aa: CASSLESTHEQFF

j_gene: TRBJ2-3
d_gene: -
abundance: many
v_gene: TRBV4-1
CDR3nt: TGCGCCAGCAGCCCAGGGGTGGGGGCTGGTGCAGATACGCAGTATTTT
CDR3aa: CASSPGVGAGADTQYF

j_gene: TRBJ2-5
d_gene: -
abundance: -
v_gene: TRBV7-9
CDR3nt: TGTGCCAGCAGCAGTACCAACAGGTACCAAGAGACCCAGTACTTC
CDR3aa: CASSSTNRYQETQYF

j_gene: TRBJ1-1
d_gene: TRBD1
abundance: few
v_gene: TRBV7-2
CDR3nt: TGTGCCAGCAGATTAAACAGGGGAACAATGAACACTGAAGCTTTCTTT
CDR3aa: CASRLNRGTMNTEAFF

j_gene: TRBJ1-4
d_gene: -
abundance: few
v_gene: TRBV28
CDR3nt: TGTGCCACCTCAACTAATGAAAAACTGTTTTTT
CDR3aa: CATSTNEKLFF

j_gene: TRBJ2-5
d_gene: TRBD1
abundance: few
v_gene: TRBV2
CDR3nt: TGTGCCAGCAGTGAAGGCAGGGGGCTTGAGACCCAGTACTTC
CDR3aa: CASSEGRGLETQYF

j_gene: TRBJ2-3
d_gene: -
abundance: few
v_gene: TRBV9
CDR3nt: TGTGCCAGCAGCGGTTTCCTAGAAGAAGATACGCAGTATTTT
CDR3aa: CASSGFLEEDTQYF

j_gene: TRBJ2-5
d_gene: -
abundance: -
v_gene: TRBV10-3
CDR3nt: TGTGCCATCAGTGAAAGGGCAGGGGCTAGGCAAGAGACCCAGTACTTC
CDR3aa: CAISERAGARQETQYF

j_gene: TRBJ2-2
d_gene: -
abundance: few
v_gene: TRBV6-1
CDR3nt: TGTGCCAGCAGGAGACAACCTATAGACACCGGGGAGCTGTTTTTT
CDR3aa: CASRRQPIDTGELFF

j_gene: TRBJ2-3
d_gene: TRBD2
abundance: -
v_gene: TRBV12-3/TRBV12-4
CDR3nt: TGTGCCAGCGGACCCCGGATAGCGGGAGGGTTAACAGATACGCAGTATTTT
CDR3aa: CASGPRIAGGLTDTQYF

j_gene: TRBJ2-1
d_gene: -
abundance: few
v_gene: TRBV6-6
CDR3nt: TGTGCCAGCAGTTACGCAGGGGGGAATGAGCAGTTCTTC
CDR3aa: CASSYAGGNEQFF

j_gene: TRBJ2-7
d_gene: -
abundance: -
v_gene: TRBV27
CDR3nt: TGTGCCAGCAGTCCCCCCCCGGGGGTAGGTGGCTACGAGCAGTACTTC
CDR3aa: CASSPPPGVGGYEQYF

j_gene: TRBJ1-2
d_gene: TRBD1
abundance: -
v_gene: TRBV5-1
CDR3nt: TGCGCCAGCAGCCGTTCGGGACAGGGGGCAGAAGGCTACACCTTC
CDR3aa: CASSRSGQGAEGYTF

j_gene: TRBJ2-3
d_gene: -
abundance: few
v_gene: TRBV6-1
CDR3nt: TGTGCCAGCAGTGGTAGGTCTGATGGCACAGATACGCAGTATTTT
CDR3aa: CASSGRSDGTDTQYF

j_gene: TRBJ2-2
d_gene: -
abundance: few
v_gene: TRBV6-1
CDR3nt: TGTGCCAGCAGTGAGGGGTCTGGAACCGGGGAGCTGTTTTTT
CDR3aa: CASSEGSGTGELFF

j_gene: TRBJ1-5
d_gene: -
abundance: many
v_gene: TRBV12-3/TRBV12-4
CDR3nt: TGTGCCAGCAGTTTAAGTGGAGGGTTGGGTCAGCCCCAGCATTTT
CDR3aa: CASSLSGGLGQPQHF

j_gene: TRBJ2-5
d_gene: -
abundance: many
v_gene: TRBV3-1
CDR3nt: TGTGCCAGCAGCCAAGGCGGGTCCTCTGGGGAGACCCAGTACTTC
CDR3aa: CASSQGGSSGETQYF

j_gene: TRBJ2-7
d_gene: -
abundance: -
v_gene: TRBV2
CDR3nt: TGTGCCAGCCTAGGACAGGAGGGTATAGACGAGCAGTACTTC
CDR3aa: CASLGQEGIDEQYF

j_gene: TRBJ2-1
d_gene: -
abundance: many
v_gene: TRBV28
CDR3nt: TGTGCCAGCAGTTCCCACTCCTACAATGAGCAGTTCTTC
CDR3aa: CASSSHSYNEQFF

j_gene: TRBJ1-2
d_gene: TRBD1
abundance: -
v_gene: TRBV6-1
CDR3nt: TGTGCCAGCAGTGAACGTAGCTGGGGGACAGTTATGGGATATGGCTACACCTTC
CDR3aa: CASSERSWGTVMGYGYTF

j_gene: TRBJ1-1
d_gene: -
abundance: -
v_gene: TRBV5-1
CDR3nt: TGCGCCAGCAGCAAAACAAACACTGAAGCTTTCTTT
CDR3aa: CASSKTNTEAFF

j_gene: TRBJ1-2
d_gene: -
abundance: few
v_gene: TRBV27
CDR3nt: TGTGCCAGCAGTTTAGGGGTTGACTATGGCTACACCTTC
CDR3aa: CASSLGVDYGYTF